Listed below are T cell receptor beta chains from one sample, sequenced in a study of human T cells and chemical hapten exposure. TCRdb used MiXCR to reprocess the RACE reads, holding one entry per CDR3 protein. The sample lists about 40,000 distinct CDR3 sequences, 8% to 9.5% occurring once. The source was whole blood, collected in connection with sensitization to the hapten diphenylcyclopropenone (DPC). The source is a woman in her 40s with alopecia areata. Some clones in this sample may be carry-over from other donors' samples. CDR3s leave out the opening cysteine and the closing phenylalanine or tryptophan.

v_call: TRBV12-3/TRBV12-4; j_call: TRBJ2-7; cdr3_aa: ASSPGVPYEQY
v_call: TRBV5-1; j_call: TRBJ1-4; cdr3_aa: ASSGTWKAGNEKLF
v_call: TRBV2; j_call: TRBJ2-4; cdr3_aa: ASSEGVVGLTAKNIQY
v_call: TRBV6-5; j_call: TRBJ1-1; cdr3_aa: ASSPPPNGGGLDTEAF
v_call: TRBV29-1; j_call: TRBJ2-1; cdr3_aa: SVPTSGGDIGIYNEQF
v_call: TRBV11-2; j_call: TRBJ1-1; cdr3_aa: ASSLADENTEAF
v_call: TRBV11-2; j_call: TRBJ1-6; cdr3_aa: ASSLEAGGSPLH
v_call: TRBV5-6; j_call: TRBJ1-6; cdr3_aa: ASSSGTLRSPLH
v_call: TRBV20-1; j_call: TRBJ1-1; cdr3_aa: SATTGLRLNTEAF
v_call: TRBV29-1; j_call: TRBJ1-2; cdr3_aa: SVEDGQYYGYT
v_call: TRBV12-3/TRBV12-4; j_call: TRBJ2-2; cdr3_aa: ASSFSLGGELF
v_call: TRBV4-2; j_call: TRBJ2-1; cdr3_aa: ASSQEEFGLATIEQF
v_call: TRBV7-9; j_call: TRBJ2-7; cdr3_aa: ASSFEAYEQY
v_call: TRBV4-1; j_call: TRBJ2-7; cdr3_aa: ASSQEGGWQY
v_call: TRBV12-3/TRBV12-4; j_call: TRBJ2-2; cdr3_aa: ASSLKGSTGELF
v_call: TRBV5-1; j_call: TRBJ2-3; cdr3_aa: ASSLALDTQY
v_call: TRBV29-1; j_call: TRBJ1-2; cdr3_aa: SVADRTRARGDYGYT
v_call: TRBV20-1; j_call: TRBJ2-5; cdr3_aa: SAPWDRQETQY
v_call: TRBV20-1; j_call: TRBJ1-5; cdr3_aa: SAYSGTTQH
v_call: TRBV5-5; j_call: TRBJ2-5; cdr3_aa: ASSLNPTSGGVLETQY
v_call: TRBV6-6; j_call: TRBJ1-6; cdr3_aa: ASSYSEDRGYSPLH
v_call: TRBV29-1; j_call: TRBJ1-4; cdr3_aa: SVLRHRDEKLF
v_call: TRBV19; j_call: TRBJ1-5; cdr3_aa: ASSVRNQPQH
v_call: TRBV19; j_call: TRBJ2-2; cdr3_aa: AAGTANTGELF
v_call: TRBV3-1; j_call: TRBJ2-5; cdr3_aa: ASSQVLTGETQY
v_call: TRBV3-1; j_call: TRBJ2-2; cdr3_aa: ASSQGQGNTGELF
v_call: TRBV7-2; j_call: TRBJ1-6; cdr3_aa: ASSPDRANSPLH
v_call: TRBV28; j_call: TRBJ2-1; cdr3_aa: ASREAGGPYNEQF
v_call: TRBV4-1; j_call: TRBJ2-1; cdr3_aa: ASSQEMEVAGRNEQF
v_call: TRBV6-5; j_call: TRBJ2-3; cdr3_aa: ASSRSTDTQY
v_call: TRBV4-1; j_call: TRBJ2-5; cdr3_aa: ASSWDLETQY
v_call: TRBV7-9; j_call: TRBJ1-6; cdr3_aa: ASSATAAYNSPLH
v_call: TRBV2; j_call: TRBJ1-2; cdr3_aa: ASREVYGYT
v_call: TRBV4-1; j_call: TRBJ1-6; cdr3_aa: ASSIPGGYYNSPLH
v_call: TRBV20-1; j_call: TRBJ1-1; cdr3_aa: SAREVRDTEAF
v_call: TRBV2; j_call: TRBJ2-2; cdr3_aa: ASRDTFANTGELF
v_call: TRBV29-1; j_call: TRBJ1-1; cdr3_aa: SVVFWGTEAF
v_call: TRBV30; j_call: TRBJ2-3; cdr3_aa: AWSPHTDTQY
v_call: TRBV11-3; j_call: TRBJ2-5; cdr3_aa: ASSLRAGAETQY
v_call: TRBV6-5; j_call: TRBJ2-1; cdr3_aa: ASSYKRGPNSYNGQF
v_call: TRBV20-1; j_call: TRBJ2-7; cdr3_aa: SARTGTERNEQY
v_call: TRBV20-1; j_call: TRBJ2-1; cdr3_aa: SARGLAMQF
v_call: TRBV7-2; j_call: TRBJ1-3; cdr3_aa: ASSPPSGNTIY
v_call: TRBV11-1; j_call: TRBJ1-1; cdr3_aa: ASSHRAGVSEAF
v_call: TRBV20-1; j_call: TRBJ1-6; cdr3_aa: SALTSPASLH
v_call: TRBV7-9; j_call: TRBJ2-7; cdr3_aa: ASSRSSNEQY
v_call: TRBV15; j_call: TRBJ2-7; cdr3_aa: ATSREDSEQY
v_call: TRBV6-2/TRBV6-3; j_call: TRBJ2-5; cdr3_aa: ASSSTSGVPETQY
v_call: TRBV20-1; j_call: TRBJ2-7; cdr3_aa: SASISDGGQGLYEQY
v_call: TRBV7-2; j_call: TRBJ2-2; cdr3_aa: ASSLFRTARRGTGELF
v_call: TRBV7-6; j_call: TRBJ2-5; cdr3_aa: ASSARSRLAGDQETQY
v_call: TRBV27; j_call: TRBJ1-6; cdr3_aa: ASSSLEGAVSPLH
v_call: TRBV6-1; j_call: TRBJ1-6; cdr3_aa: ASSTVGSSYNSPLH